The T cell receptor beta chain described here comes from a study of cytomegalovirus exposure and HLA in healthy donors. At the level of the study: In terms of ancestry, the Caucasian-associated cluster contained 75% to 85% of the roughly 360 genotyped donors.

General study points: As confirmed in vitro, a few CMV-associated chains were specific for CMV antigens.

About this clone itself: What it recognizes is unknown. The sample holds other DNA sequences that translate to the same CDR3.

Both 60 Vbeta primers and 13 Jbeta primers went into the PCR. The data were produced by immunoSEQ multiplex PCR, yet TCRdb's version contains in-frame clones alone and is incomplete. This sample has around 120,000 clones, with roughly 79% found just once. The TCR sequence derives from a woman aged 50 to 60 in good health and CMV-seronegative. Sequencing was carried out using PBMCs.

The CDR3 region is CASSLAVSYEQYF. DNA for the CDR3: TGTGCCAGCAGCTTAGCGGTCAGCTACGAGCAGTACTTC. The rearrangement joins TRBV7-6 to TRBJ2-7; no definite D call. Trimming left V 0 bases short and J 3 bases short, with 6 bases between. Germline CDR1 is SGHVS and CDR2 is FNYEAQ. The CDR3 runs to 13 residues.